The clone carrying this T cell receptor beta chain was seen a handful of times. The target antigen is unknown. The data are from a study of identical twins. Broader study findings: With abundant cord blood beta clonotypes, insertions were fewer; memory repertoires showed no such pattern.

Each donor (without exception) was a healthy Caucasian. Template switching (which added a universal primer site) was used, and cDNA carried unique molecular identifiers. TCRdb reprocessed the 5' RACE reads via MiXCR and lists one record per CDR3 protein. The sample consists of fewer than 250,000 distinct CDR3 sequences, about 16% of them appearing once. This sample was also put to use in a study of T cells expressing NK-cell markers. From that report: According to the study, TCR beta repertoires originated from sorted CD3+CD56+NKG2C+, CD3+CD56+NKG2C- and CD3+CD56-NKG2C+ T cells.

The sample consisted of CD8+ T cells sorted from blood. This clonotype was obtained from a woman aged 18-35 years in good health.

The CDR3 protein is CASSLYSSPLTDTQYF. The CDR3 nucleotides read TGTGCCAGCAGTTTATACAGCAGTCCTCTAACAGATACGCAGTATTTT. The chain couples TRBV28 to TRBJ2-3; D remains ambiguous. CDR1 is MDHEN, CDR2 SYDVKM, per germline. Trimming stripped 1 base from V and 3 bases from J, with 14 bases between. This CDR3 has 16 amino acids.